Each of the 29 T cell receptor beta chains below was sequenced from the same sample in a study of blood T cell repertoires in COVID-19. Repertoires were generated with immunoSEQ multiplex PCR, while TCRdb's copy carries only in-frame clones and drops some. The data contain roughly 150,000 clones, around 85% of them singletons. Sequenced input: peripheral blood. The receptors originated from a human donor in a cohort sampled during active COVID-19.

The rearrangement links TRBV6-1 to TRBJ1-3, with 10 bases matching TRBD1. Germline CDR1 is MNHNS and CDR2 is SASEGT. The CDR3 covers 16 residues. After removal of 2 bases from V and 2 bases from J, the junction contained 3 bases not matched to a gene. The CDR3 loop reads CASSEYGTGAGNTIYF. Written as DNA, the CDR3 is TGTGCCAGCAGTGAATATGGGACAGGGGCTGGAAACACCATATATTTT.

The chain combines TRBV5-1 with TRBJ1-2; the D gene is possibly TRBD1 (6 bases). V dropped 0 bases and J dropped 4 bases, with 16 bases sitting between them. The V gene's germline CDR1 is SGHRS and CDR2 YFSETQ. The CDR3 is 16 residues long. The CDR3 sequence is CASSLASGDSGYGYTF. The CDR3 coding sequence is TGCGCCAGCAGCTTGGCCTCAGGGGATAGTGGCTATGGCTACACCTTC.

The chain recombines TRBV30 with TRBJ2-7, with TRBD2 matching 15 bases. Germline CDR1 is GTSNPN and CDR2 is SVGIG (reference sequence). CDR3 size: 15 residues. J was trimmed by 3 bases and V by 2 bases; bases with no gene match: 2. The CDR3 here is CAWSPGLAGGYEQYF. For the CDR3, the DNA is TGTGCCTGGAGTCCGGGACTAGCGGGGGGCTACGAGCAGTACTTC.

The chain joins TRBV5-1 to TRBJ2-7; D unresolved. The CDR3 contains 15 residues. Between the trimmed V and J ends, which lost 4 bases and 3 bases, there was a span of 17 bases. Looked up from germline, CDR1 is SGHRS and CDR2 is YFSETQ. CDR3 coding DNA: TGCGCCAGCAGCCCCGACCCCCCTAGTGGCTACGAGCAGTACTTC. Amino acids: CASSPDPPSGYEQYF.

The chain couples TRBV6-5 to TRBJ2-5; TRBD1 matches at 7 bases. The CDR3 has 14 amino acids. CDR1 is MNHEY, CDR2 SVGAGI, per germline. V gave up 2 bases and J gave up 2 bases; unmatched junction bases: 2. CDR3 loop: CASSYRDRQETQYF. In DNA, the CDR3 is TGTGCCAGCAGTTACCGGGACAGACAAGAGACCCAGTACTTC.

This clone was seen a single time. J is TRBJ2-7 and V is TRBV5-8, with 7 bases that match TRBD1. The germline gives CDR1 SGHTS, CDR2 YDEGEE. The CDR3 is 14 residues long. Trimming at V came to 3 bases and at J to 3 bases, leaving 6 bases not matched to a gene. The CDR3 is CASSSDRARYEQYF. CDR3 DNA sequence: TGTGCCAGCAGCTCTGACAGGGCTCGCTACGAGCAGTACTTC.

This chain connects TRBV28 to TRBJ2-7, with D unclear. Trimming cost V 4 bases and J 6 bases, with 10 bases left between them. In germline, CDR1 is MDHEN, CDR2 SYDVKM. The CDR3 is 12 residues long. CDR3 coding DNA: TGTGCCAGCAGTTCCACAGCTACCGAGCAGTACTTC. This sequence encodes CASSSTATEQYF.

Concerning this clone: The junction shows a germline mismatch at one end, possibly a read error. CDR3 coding DNA: TGTGCCAGCAGCCCCTGGACTAGCGGGAGAAAGGAGGACTTC. Translation: CASSPWTSGRKEDF. The chain couples TRBV5-4 to TRBJ2-7; the match to TRBD2 covers 13 bases. The CDR3 runs to 14 residues. Germline assignment: CDR1 SGHNT and CDR2 YYREEE (reference sequence).

This chain joins TRBV10-3 and TRBJ2-7; D is unresolved. There are 18 residues in the CDR3. Germline V gene lookup returns CDR1 ENHRY and CDR2 SYGVKD. Trimming removed 0 bases from V and 0 bases from J, with 18 bases in between. The CDR3 nucleotides read TGTGCCATCAGTGAGTCGCAAATCGGCACGGGTCACTCCTACGAGCAGTACTTC. It is translated as CAISESQIGTGHSYEQYF.

The chain joins TRBV6-1 to TRBJ1-5, with D perhaps TRBD1 (5 bases). Trimming stripped 1 base from V and 1 base from J, with 8 bases between. This CDR3 region has 15 residues. CDR1 MNHNS and CDR2 SASEGT come from the germline V gene. CDR3 DNA: TGTGCCAGCAGTGAAGAGGGGCTAAGCAATCAGCCCCAGCATTTT. This translates into CASSEEGLSNQPQHF.

The chain links TRBV28 to TRBJ2-5; D gene ambiguous. Germline CDR1 is MDHEN and CDR2 is SYDVKM. V was clipped by 4 bases and J by 1 base, with 16 bases between them. CDR3 size: 16 residues. The CDR3 reads CASSSPPRLTQETQYF. CDR3 bases: TGTGCCAGCAGTTCCCCCCCCAGACTGACCCAAGAGACCCAGTACTTC.

V gene TRBV3-1 (or the pseudogene TRBV3-2) combines with J gene TRBJ1-3, with a weak D call TRBD1 (5 bases). CDR1 is LGHDT and CDR2 is YNNKEL in the germline V gene (reference sequence). The ends were cut back, 0 bases at V and 2 bases at J, with 11 bases in the middle. This CDR3 spans 16 amino acids. This CDR3 reads CASSQDQGAPGNTIYF. CDR3 DNA sequence: TGTGCCAGCAGCCAAGATCAGGGTGCTCCTGGAAACACCATATATTTT.

The chain recombines TRBV7-9 with TRBJ2-3, with 9 bases aligning to TRBD2. Trimming at V came to 1 base and at J to 4 bases, leaving 6 bases not matched to a gene. The CDR3 has 16 residues. Germline V lookup: CDR1 SEHNR, CDR2 FQNEAQ (reference sequence). The CDR3 DNA follows: TGTGCCAGCAGCTTAGTAGCGGGGGTAGGGCCAGATACGCAGTATTTT. This codes for CASSLVAGVGPDTQYF.

The rearrangement uses TRBV5-4 and TRBJ1-2; D possibly corresponds to TRBD1 (6 bases). V lost 2 bases, J lost 6 bases, and 17 bases lay in between. The CDR3 sequence is 15 residues long. The germline gives CDR1 SGHNT, CDR2 YYREEE (reference sequence). The CDR3 DNA follows: TGTGCCAGCAGCTTTACCGAGACAGGCCCCCATGGCTACACCTTC. It is translated as CASSFTETGPHGYTF.

This clone was detected only once. The chain links TRBV20-1 to TRBJ2-1, with D possibly TRBD1 on 5 matching bases. V was trimmed by 6 bases and J by 5 bases, leaving 8 bases between them. The CDR3 runs to 11 residues. The germline CDR1 and CDR2 sequences are DFQATT and SNEGSKA (reference sequence). The CDR3 region has the DNA TGCAGTGCCATAGGGGACAATGAGCAGTTCTTC. Encoded protein: CSAIGDNEQFF.

The V call is TRBV28, the J call TRBJ1-2; D is possibly TRBD1 (5 bases). CDR1 and CDR2 (germline): MDHEN, SYDVKM. The CDR3 length is 19 residues. V was trimmed by 2 bases and J by 4 bases, leaving 26 bases between them. CDR3 in DNA: TGTGCCAGCAGTTTACCCGTGCCGGGGCATGGTGCGGGAGGCTATGGCTACACCTTC. It yields the protein CASSLPVPGHGAGGYGYTF.

The CDR3 DNA reads TGTGCCAGCAGCCGAGGGCCTTGGGAGCAGTTCTTC. This encodes CASSRGPWEQFF. The chain joins TRBV3-1 (or the pseudogene TRBV3-2) to TRBJ2-1; tentative D call: TRBD2 (5 bases). The germline CDR1 and CDR2 sequences are LGHDT and YNNKEL (reference sequence). This CDR3 has 12 amino acids. V lost 4 bases and J lost 10, with 11 bases in between.

The chain uses TRBV9 and TRBJ1-4; 8 bases fit TRBD1. The length of the CDR3 is 16 residues. Germline values: CDR1 SGDLS, CDR2 YYNGEE. V lost 4 bases and J lost 3; bases outside the gene matches: 8. The chain's CDR3 is CASSKLSGGPNEKLFF. The DNA of the CDR3 is TGTGCCAGCAGCAAACTATCAGGGGGCCCTAATGAAAAACTGTTTTTT.

V is TRBV5-6 and J is TRBJ1-5, with D possibly matching TRBD1 (6 bases). The germline V gene has CDR1 SGHDT and CDR2 YYEEEE. V was pared by 0 bases and J by 6 bases, with 13 bases between. CDR3 length: 15 residues. CDR3 coding DNA: TGTGCCAGCAGCTTGGCACAGGGTCGGGGTCAGCCCCAGCATTTT. It codes for CASSLAQGRGQPQHF. Complete variable domain (other parts from reference TRBV5-6 and TRBJ1-5): DAGVTQSPTHLIKTRGQQVTLRCSPKSGHDTVSWYQQALGQGPQFIFQYYEEEERQRGNFPDRFSGHQFPNYSSELNVNALLLGDSALYLCASSLAQGRGQPQHFGDGTRLSIL.

The chain employs TRBV19 and TRBJ1-2; D is ambiguous. Trimming cost V 7 bases and J 4 bases, with 16 bases left between them. The CDR3 length is 14 residues. The V gene's germline CDR1 is LNHDA and CDR2 SQIVND (reference sequence). This CDR3 reads CASMTRGAVYGYTF. The CDR3 DNA is TGTGCCAGTATGACCCGGGGAGCGGTCTATGGCTACACCTTC.

The chain has TRBV11-2 and TRBJ1-2, with 9 positions matching TRBD1. Looked up from germline, CDR1 is SGHAT and CDR2 is FQNNGV. The CDR3 is made up of 14 amino acids. Germline trimming cut 1 base from V and 7 bases from J; bases unmatched to any gene: 4. The CDR3 protein is CASSLGGTGPGYTF. DNA of the CDR3: TGTGCCAGCAGCTTAGGTGGGACAGGGCCTGGCTACACCTTC.

V usage is TRBV2 and J usage is TRBJ1-4, with TRBD1 matching 8 bases. Germline trimming cut 2 bases from V and 2 bases from J; bases unmatched to any gene: 7. Germline lookup yields CDR1 SNHLY and CDR2 FYNNEI. This CDR3 region has 17 residues. The CDR3 loop is CASSESTRGLTNEKLFF. The CDR3 nucleotides are TGTGCCAGCAGTGAATCTACCAGGGGGCTCACTAATGAAAAACTGTTTTTT.

The V and J genes are TRBV11-2 and TRBJ2-2; 11 bases align to TRBD2. The CDR3 is 16 amino acids. V dropped 3 bases and J dropped 3; count of bases not matched to a gene: 3. CDR1 and CDR2 from the germline V gene are SGHAT and FQNNGV. The CDR3 region has the DNA TGTGCCAGCAGCTTTAGCGGGAGGGCCGACACCGGGGAGCTGTTTTTT. The encoded protein is CASSFSGRADTGELFF.

The rearrangement joins TRBV19 to TRBJ2-2; no clear D gene. Germline V gene lookup returns CDR1 LNHDA and CDR2 SQIVND (reference sequence). V was trimmed by 6 bases and J by 7 bases, leaving 9 bases between them. There are 12 residues in the CDR3. This chain's CDR3 is CASSPLGGELFF. The CDR3 coding sequence is TGTGCCAGTAGCCCTCTAGGCGGGGAGCTGTTTTTT.

The genes are TRBV27 and TRBJ2-1; D remains ambiguous. The germline V gene has CDR1 MNHEY and CDR2 SMNVEV (reference sequence). The V end was cut by 4 bases, the J end by 5 bases, with 18 bases between. The CDR3 spans 16 residues. The CDR3 reads CASSYGDWFSHNEQFF. As DNA, the CDR3 is TGTGCCAGCAGTTACGGCGATTGGTTTAGCCACAATGAGCAGTTCTTC.

Notes on this clone: The same CDR3 also results from other DNA sequences found in this sample. This sequence joins TRBV3-1 (or the pseudogene TRBV3-2) and TRBJ1-2, with TRBD1 identical over 7 bases. In germline, CDR1 is LGHDT, CDR2 YNNKEL (reference sequence). V lost 4 bases and J lost 2; bases outside the gene matches: 1. The CDR3 runs to 13 residues. The CDR3 sequence: CASSPQGNYGYTF. As DNA, the CDR3 is TGTGCCAGCAGCCCACAGGGGAACTATGGCTACACCTTC.

V and J are TRBV7-6 and TRBJ2-7, with 9 bases that match TRBD2. The CDR3 spans 16 residues. In germline, CDR1 is SGHVS, CDR2 FNYEAQ. V was clipped by 5 bases and J by 7 bases; unmatched bases: 15. For the CDR3, the DNA is TGTGCCAGCAGCCCCCGGGCGGGAGGGAAGTCTACGGAGCAGTACTTC. It codes for CASSPRAGGKSTEQYF.

This sequence joins TRBV19 and TRBJ1-5; 7 bases fit TRBD1. Germline V CDR1 and CDR2: LNHDA, SQIVND (reference sequence). The CDR3 length is 13 residues. J gave up 7 bases and V 5 bases, and 5 bases lay outside the gene matches. In DNA form, the CDR3 reads TGTGCCAGTAGTTTAGGGGGCAGGCAGCCCCAGCATTTT. Its protein product is CASSLGGRQPQHF.

The V and J genes are TRBV2 and TRBJ1-5; 7 bases map to TRBD1. The germline CDR1 and CDR2 sequences are SNHLY and FYNNEI. CDR3 length equals 15 residues. V trimming: 1 base; J trimming: 0 bases; junction bases outside the gene matches: 0. CDR3 nucleotide sequence: TGTGCCAGCAGTGAAGGGACAGGTAGCAATCAGCCCCAGCATTTT. This translates into CASSEGTGSNQPQHF.